This TCR beta chain was identified in a study of shared clonotypes between healthy human individuals. Study context: The people who gave samples were a couple of women and a few men aged 18 to 49.

This clone came up a few times. Assay used: immunoSEQ multiplex PCR; TCRdb lists only in-frame clones, some missing. The profile shows approximately 980,000 clones, more than 75% of them singletons. The length of the CDR3 is 16 residues. Germline CDR1 and CDR2: LNHDA and SQIVND (reference sequence). The V gene end was trimmed by 4 bases and the J gene end by 11 bases; junction bases not matched to a gene: 15. This sequence joins TRBV19 and TRBJ1-5, with 9 nucleotides matching TRBD1. Source material: memory CD4+ T cells sorted from blood. The subset was: CD45RA-negative fraction. This clonotype was obtained from a man aged 18 to 30 in good health. DNA of the CDR3: TGTGCCAGTAGTACCCCGGGACAGGGTGGAGTTAAAGCCCAGCATTTT. This gives the protein CASSTPGQGGVKAQHF.